These 27 T cell receptor beta chains were all obtained from the same sample, sequenced in a study of spatial heterogeneity in lung cancer. The sample's time point: sample taken at primary tumor resection. Whole RNA came from tumor, nontumor lung or frozen PBMC and was sequenced without being sorted. TCRdb redid the calling of the 5' RACE reads with MiXCR, one entry per CDR3 protein. The repertoire includes about 23,000 distinct CDR3 sequences, 3% to 3.5% of them detected once, and around 30% sits in the top ten. Sequencing used PBMCs, obtained at surgery. These receptors all come from a female donor with early-stage non-small cell lung cancer.

This clonotype was observed a handful of times. V is TRBV4-1 and J is TRBJ2-1; 7 nucleotides align to TRBD2. The CDR3 runs 18 residues. J gave up 1 base and V 4 bases, and 13 bases lay outside the gene matches. Germline assignment: CDR1 MGHRA and CDR2 YSYEKL. CDR3 sequence (DNA): TGCGCCAGCAGCCGAGGGACCAGCGGGGCAGGGTCCTACAATGAGCAGTTCTTC. As protein: CASSRGTSGAGSYNEQFF.

This clonotype was found many times. V usage is TRBV21-1 and J usage is TRBJ2-7; the DNA was not used to check the table's D call, TRBD2. TRBV21-1 is given as a pseudogene. This CDR3 contains 15 residues. CDR3 in DNA: TGTGCCAGCAGCAAACGGGAGGTCGGGCTTTACGAGCAGTACTTC. Translated: CASSKREVGLYEQYF.

This clonotype was detected a few times. J is TRBJ2-5 and V is TRBV5-6; possible D gene TRBD1, 6 bases. Germline assignment: CDR1 SGHDT and CDR2 YYEEEE. The CDR3 is made up of 14 amino acids. V lost 0 bases and J 4 bases, leaving 10 bases between the germline ends. The chain's CDR3 is CASSLALGAETQYF. The DNA for the CDR3 is TGTGCCAGCAGCTTGGCCCTGGGGGCAGAGACCCAGTACTTC. Full variable domain (rest looked up from reference TRBV5-6 and TRBJ2-5): DAGVTQSPTHLIKTRGQQVTLRCSPKSGHDTVSWYQQALGQGPQFIFQYYEEEERQRGNFPDRFSGHQFPNYSSELNVNALLLGDSALYLCASSLALGAETQYFGPGTRLLVL.

This clonotype was detected many times. This chain links TRBV3-1 with TRBJ2-7; possibly TRBD2 for D (6 bases). Germline CDR1 is LGHDT and CDR2 is YNNKEL (reference sequence). The V end lost 1 base, the J end lost 2 bases, and 12 bases lay between the germline ends. The CDR3 contains 15 residues. The CDR3 region is CASSQGRRETYEQYF. CDR3 sequence (DNA): TGTGCCAGCAGCCAAGGGAGGAGGGAGACCTACGAGCAGTACTTC.

Many counts were recorded for this clonotype. This sequence joins TRBV21-1 and TRBJ2-5; the table's D call, TRBD2, was not checked against the DNA. TRBV21-1 is recorded as a pseudogene. There are 17 residues in the CDR3. CDR3 residues: CASSKEFGLKGGGTQYF. The CDR3 region has the DNA TGTGCCAGCAGCAAAGAGTTCGGTCTGAAGGGAGGCGGGACCCAGTACTTC.

This clonotype was observed many times. The chain employs TRBV7-9 and TRBJ1-1; TRBD1 aligns across 8 bases. From germline, CDR1 is SEHNR and CDR2 FQNEAQ (reference sequence). The CDR3 sequence is 14 residues long. Trimming cost V 7 bases and J 8 bases; bases outside gene matches: 12. CDR3 DNA: TGTGCCAGCACCCCGTCCTTAGGGACAGGAGAAGCTTTCTTT. Its translation: CASTPSLGTGEAFF. Combining the CDR3 with reference TRBV7-9 and TRBJ1-1 gives the whole variable domain DTGVSQNPRHKITKRGQNVTFRCDPISEHNRLYWYRQTLGQGPEFLTYFQNEAQLEKSRLLSDRFSAERPKGSFSTLEIQRTEQGDSAMYLCASTPSLGTGEAFFGQGTRLTVV.

The table lists this clonotype with many counts. This chain joins TRBV9 and TRBJ2-5; 10 nucleotides align to TRBD2. There are 18 residues in the CDR3. The ends lost 0 bases at V and 2 bases at J; junction bases unmatched: 10. Germline CDR1 and CDR2: SGDLS and YYNGEE. The CDR3, as DNA: TGTGCCAGCAGCGTAGCTACCGAATCGACTAGCGGGCAAGAGACCCAGTACTTC. Translated: CASSVATESTSGQETQYF.

This clonotype came up many times. This chain uses TRBV3-1 with TRBJ2-1; D ambiguous. Germline V gene data show CDR1 as LGHDT and CDR2 as YNNKEL (reference sequence). Trimming took 0 bases from V and 4 from J, leaving 13 bases between them. The CDR3 length is 16 residues. The CDR3 DNA sequence: TGTGCCAGCAGCCAAGAAGGGCTCTACCTTTACAATGAGCAGTTCTTC. The encoded protein is CASSQEGLYLYNEQFF.

This clonotype was recorded at least ten times. The genes are TRBV5-1 and TRBJ2-3; possibly TRBD2 for D (6 bases). The CDR3 is 16 residues long. V was trimmed by 0 bases and J by 3 bases, leaving 14 bases between them. Germline assignment: CDR1 SGHRS and CDR2 YFSETQ. CDR3: CASSLGEAYRTDTQYF. In DNA, the CDR3 is TGCGCCAGCAGCTTGGGGGAGGCTTACCGAACAGATACGCAGTATTTT. Together with reference TRBV5-1 and TRBJ2-3, the CDR3 gives the full variable domain: KAGVTQTPRYLIKTRGQQVTLSCSPISGHRSVSWYQQTPGQGLQFLFEYFSETQRNKGNFPGRFSGRQFSNSRSEMNVSTLELGDSALYLCASSLGEAYRTDTQYFGPGTRLTVL.

Many counts were recorded for this clonotype. The chain has TRBV28 and TRBJ2-1; D could derive from TRBD1 or TRBD2 (7 bases each). The CDR3 length is 19 residues. CDR1 is MDHEN and CDR2 is SYDVKM in the germline V gene. Trimming cost V 1 base and J 0 bases, with 19 bases left between them. In DNA form, the CDR3 reads TGTGCCAGCAGTTTATCAGGGGGGGCGTGGACCAGCTCCTACAATGAGCAGTTCTTC. Protein: CASSLSGGAWTSSYNEQFF.

This clonotype was detected many times. The genes are TRBV7-2 and TRBJ2-2, with unresolved D. This CDR3 is 16 amino acids long. V was clipped by 5 bases and J by 5 bases, with 18 bases between them. Germline CDR1 reads SGHTA; CDR2 reads FQGNSA. The CDR3 DNA reads as TGTGCCAGCAGCCCGTTTACGGACCTCCCAACCGGGGAGCTGTTTTTT. Translated: CASSPFTDLPTGELFF.

Details on this clonotype: Since a much larger clone is just one base distant, this may be a read error. The chain links TRBV28 to TRBJ1-3, with TRBD1 as a possible D gene (6 bases). Germline loops: CDR1 MDHEN, CDR2 SYDVKM. The CDR3 spans 14 residues. The CDR3: CASSLGGSRNTIYF. CDR3 sequence (DNA): TGTGCCAGCAGTTTAGGGGGCTCTAGAAACACCATATATTTT.

This clonotype was observed at least ten times. The DNA for the CDR3 is TGTGCCAGCAGCTTAATGAGACAGGGCGTAAAAGCCAAAAACATTCAGTACTTC. Translated: CASSLMRQGVKAKNIQYF. The gene calls are TRBV7-2 and TRBJ2-4; 7 positions match TRBD1. The germline V gene has CDR1 SGHTA and CDR2 FQGNSA. V shed 2 bases and J 0 bases; nucleotides not matched to a gene: 10. This CDR3 has 18 amino acids.

This clonotype occurred a few times. The V call is TRBV3-1, the J call TRBJ2-4; D is ambiguous. Trimming took 0 bases from V and 0 from J, leaving 12 bases between them. This CDR3 contains 17 residues. The germline gives CDR1 LGHDT, CDR2 YNNKEL (reference sequence). The CDR3 loop reads CASSQEIGSPAKNIQYF. CDR3 sequence (DNA): TGTGCCAGCAGCCAAGAGATAGGTAGCCCAGCCAAAAACATTCAGTACTTC.

This clonotype showed up many times. The chain links TRBV4-1 to TRBJ2-2; TRBD1 is a possible D gene (5 bases). Germline lookup yields CDR1 MGHRA and CDR2 YSYEKL. The CDR3 covers 15 residues. Trimming cost V 1 base and J 6 bases, with 12 bases left between them. Here the CDR3 reads CASSQGQHFAGELFF. The CDR3 coding sequence is TGCGCCAGCAGCCAAGGACAGCATTTCGCCGGGGAGCTGTTTTTT.

This clonotype was seen repeatedly, ten times or more. The chain links TRBV7-3 to TRBJ2-2, with D possibly TRBD2 on 5 matching bases. Germline CDR1 SGHTA, CDR2 FQGTGA. Trimming left V 6 bases short and J 6 bases short, with 11 bases between. The CDR3 loop spans 13 amino acids. The CDR3 DNA follows: TGTGCCAGCAGATCTAGCCCCTCCGGGGAGCTGTTTTTT. Residues: CASRSSPSGELFF.

By share, this clonotype counts as medium-sized. The genes are TRBV10-3 and TRBJ2-5; D gene ambiguous. Trimming pared 3 bases from V and 1 base from J, leaving 6 bases between. The length of the CDR3 is 13 residues. Germline assignment: CDR1 ENHRY and CDR2 SYGVKD. In DNA, the CDR3 is TGTGCCATCAGTGAAGGTCTCCAAGAGACCCAGTACTTC. Translating gives CAISEGLQETQYF.

This clonotype was seen many times. The V call is TRBV3-1, the J call TRBJ1-1; D remains ambiguous. In germline, CDR1 is LGHDT, CDR2 YNNKEL (reference sequence). CDR3 length: 12 amino acids. The V gene lost 4 bases and the J gene lost 1 base, with 4 bases spanning the gap. CDR3 region: CASSLENTEAFF. The CDR3 nucleotides are TGTGCCAGCAGCCTAGAGAACACTGAAGCTTTCTTT.

Many counts were recorded for this clonotype. The chain joins TRBV12-3 or TRBV12-4 to TRBJ1-5; D not resolved. The CDR3 contains 14 residues. V lost 4 bases and J lost 3, with 10 bases in between. This CDR3 reads CASSSTNINQPQHF. The CDR3 nucleotides are TGTGCCAGCAGTTCTACTAATATCAATCAGCCCCAGCATTTT.

On this clonotype: Given a much more abundant clone one base away, this may be a read error. The gene calls are TRBV6-5 and TRBJ2-2, with D perhaps matching TRBD2 (6 bases). The CDR3 loop spans 16 amino acids. Germline CDR1 is MNHEY and CDR2 is SVGAGI. Trimming cost V 6 bases and J 3 bases, with 17 bases left between them. The CDR3 sequence: CASSPSDGGYTGELFF. The CDR3 DNA sequence: TGTGCCAGCAGCCCATCTGACGGGGGATACACCGGGGAGCTGTTTTTT.

This clonotype was counted many times. The chain carries TRBV25-1 and TRBJ2-5; tentative D call: TRBD2 (7 bases). V lost 1 base and J 5 bases, leaving 26 bases between the germline ends. The CDR3 contains 19 residues. Germline V gives CDR1 MGHDK, CDR2 SYGVNS. Here the CDR3 reads CASSEFRGARGTKSETQYF. The CDR3 bases are TGTGCCAGCAGTGAATTTCGGGGGGCGAGGGGTACCAAGTCGGAGACCCAGTACTTC.

This clonotype was counted only a few times. This sequence joins TRBV7-6 and TRBJ1-1; D perhaps matches TRBD1 (5 bases). Germline V lookup: CDR1 SGHVS, CDR2 FNYEAQ. This CDR3 is built from 13 residues. V was shortened by 1 base and J by 4 bases, with 7 bases between the two germline ends. The CDR3 nucleotides are TGTGCCAGCAGCTTAGGGGGGATCACTGAAGCTTTCTTT. Protein product: CASSLGGITEAFF.

At least ten counts were recorded for this clonotype. This chain links TRBV20-1 with TRBJ2-7; 11 bases match TRBD2. The V gene end was trimmed by 6 bases and the J gene end by 2 bases; junction bases not matched to a gene: 9. The CDR3 runs 15 residues. Germline V lookup: CDR1 DFQATT, CDR2 SNEGSKA (reference sequence). CDR3 protein: CSAKGLAGETYEQYF. The DNA of the CDR3 is TGCAGTGCCAAAGGACTAGCGGGTGAGACCTACGAGCAGTACTTC.

This clonotype was seen at least ten times. The chain has TRBV12-3 or TRBV12-4 and TRBJ1-1, with D possibly being TRBD1 (6 bases). The CDR3 totals 14 residues. The V end was cut by 1 base, the J end by 4 bases, with 10 bases between. The CDR3 is CASSLEGGSTEAFF. DNA for the CDR3: TGTGCCAGCAGTTTAGAGGGGGGAAGCACTGAAGCTTTCTTT.

This clonotype was counted between two and nine times. This chain connects TRBV4-1 to TRBJ2-5; D uncertain. This CDR3 has 15 amino acids. V lost 0 bases and J 4 bases, leaving 12 bases between the germline ends. Germline values: CDR1 MGHRA, CDR2 YSYEKL. As DNA, the CDR3 is TGCGCCAGCAGCCAAGATCCCGTGGTAGGAGAGACCCAGTACTTC. This encodes CASSQDPVVGETQYF.

This clonotype was found many times. This chain uses TRBV7-3 with TRBJ2-7; D is undetermined. The CDR3 is 13 residues long. Germline-derived CDR1 and CDR2 are SGHTA and FQGTGA. The germline V and J ends were trimmed by 3 bases and 5 bases, with 11 bases remaining between them. CDR3 residues: CASSLSKAHEQYF. In DNA, the CDR3 is TGTGCCAGCAGCTTGTCCAAAGCTCACGAGCAGTACTTC.

The chain links TRBV2 to TRBJ2-1; 9 nucleotides align to TRBD1. Germline V gene data show CDR1 as SNHLY and CDR2 as FYNNEI. The CDR3 is 14 amino acids. Losses at the gene ends were 10 bases for V and 9 bases for J; bases not matched to a gene: 13. CDR3 region: CANKEDRGAGEQFF. The CDR3 DNA is TGTGCCAACAAGGAGGACAGGGGAGCTGGTGAGCAGTTCTTC. The variable domain in full, with the rest retrieved from reference TRBV2 and TRBJ2-1, is EPEVTQTPSHQVTQMGQEVILRCVPISNHLYFYWYRQILGQKVEFLVSFYNNEISEKSEIFDDQFSVERPDGSNFTLKIRSTKLEDSAMYFCANKEDRGAGEQFFGPGTRLTVL.